This T cell receptor beta chain was observed in a study of shared clonotypes between healthy human individuals. The germline V gene encodes CDR1 SGHTA and CDR2 FQGTGA. The CDR3 runs to 13 residues. Trimming pared 2 bases from V and 3 bases from J, leaving 8 bases between. Clones were sequenced by immunoSEQ multiplex PCR, and TCRdb holds only the in-frame ones, with some missing. The sample contains approximately 1.1 million clones, 75% to 80% of which appear only once. This chain joins TRBV7-3 and TRBJ2-7; D is uncertain. Sequenced: memory CD4+ T cells from PBMCs. Subset noted: CD45RA-negative fraction. The clonotype was recovered from a man aged 18 to 35 in good health. Some clones in this sample may be carry-over from other donors' samples. This CDR3 is CASSLGWVYEQYF. In DNA, the CDR3 is TGTGCCAGCAGCTTAGGCTGGGTCTACGAGCAGTACTTC.